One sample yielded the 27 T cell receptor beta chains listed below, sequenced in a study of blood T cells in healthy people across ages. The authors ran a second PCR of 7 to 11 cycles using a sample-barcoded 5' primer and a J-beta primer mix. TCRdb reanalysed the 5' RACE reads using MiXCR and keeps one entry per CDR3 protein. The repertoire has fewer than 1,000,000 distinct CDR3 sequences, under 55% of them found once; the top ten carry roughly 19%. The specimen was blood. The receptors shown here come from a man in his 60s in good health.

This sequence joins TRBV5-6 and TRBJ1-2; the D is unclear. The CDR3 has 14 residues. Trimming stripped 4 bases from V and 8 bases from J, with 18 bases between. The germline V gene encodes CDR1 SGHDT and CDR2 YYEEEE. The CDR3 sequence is CASSAARLRRGYTF. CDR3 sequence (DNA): TGTGCCAGCAGCGCCGCTCGACTCCGGCGCGGCTACACCTTC.

This CDR3 reads CAWSRTEVHEQYF. The CDR3 DNA sequence: TGTGCCTGGAGTCGGACAGAGGTTCACGAGCAGTACTTC. This rearrangement joins TRBV30 to TRBJ2-7; weak D call: TRBD1 (6 bases). The CDR3 totals 13 residues. Germline lookup yields CDR1 GTSNPN and CDR2 SVGIG (reference sequence). The V end was cut by 2 bases, the J end by 5 bases, with 13 bases between.

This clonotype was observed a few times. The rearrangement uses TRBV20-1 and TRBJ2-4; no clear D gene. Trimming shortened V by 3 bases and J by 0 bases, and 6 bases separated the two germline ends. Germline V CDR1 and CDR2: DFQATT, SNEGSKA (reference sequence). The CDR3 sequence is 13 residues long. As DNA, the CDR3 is TGCAGTGCTAGTGGGCTAGCCAAAAACATTCAGTACTTC. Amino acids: CSASGLAKNIQYF.

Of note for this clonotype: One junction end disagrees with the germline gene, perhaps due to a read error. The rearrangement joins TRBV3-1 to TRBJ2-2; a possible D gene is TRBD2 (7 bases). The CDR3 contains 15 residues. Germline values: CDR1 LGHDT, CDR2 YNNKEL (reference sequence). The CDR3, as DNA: TGTGCCAGCAACCAAGTCCGGGGGGCTGTGGGGGAGCTGTTTTTT. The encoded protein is CASNQVRGAVGELFF.

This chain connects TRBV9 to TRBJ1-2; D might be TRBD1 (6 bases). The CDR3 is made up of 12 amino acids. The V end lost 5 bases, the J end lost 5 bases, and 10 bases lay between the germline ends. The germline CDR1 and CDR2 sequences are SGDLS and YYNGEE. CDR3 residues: CASSGTTYGYTF. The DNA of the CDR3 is TGTGCCAGCAGTGGGACAACTTATGGCTACACCTTC.

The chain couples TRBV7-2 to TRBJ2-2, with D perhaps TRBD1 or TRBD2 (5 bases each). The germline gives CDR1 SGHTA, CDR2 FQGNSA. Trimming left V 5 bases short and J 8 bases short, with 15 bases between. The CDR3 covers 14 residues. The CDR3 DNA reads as TGTGCCAGCAGCGTCCGGGACCCAGGGGGGGAGCTGTTTTTT. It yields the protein CASSVRDPGGELFF.

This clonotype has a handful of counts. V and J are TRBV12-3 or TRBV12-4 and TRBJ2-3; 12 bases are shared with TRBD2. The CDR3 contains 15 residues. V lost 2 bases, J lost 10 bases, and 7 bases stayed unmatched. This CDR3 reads CASSLTSGGKMAQYF. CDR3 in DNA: TGTGCCAGCAGTTTAACTAGCGGGGGGAAGATGGCGCAGTATTTT.

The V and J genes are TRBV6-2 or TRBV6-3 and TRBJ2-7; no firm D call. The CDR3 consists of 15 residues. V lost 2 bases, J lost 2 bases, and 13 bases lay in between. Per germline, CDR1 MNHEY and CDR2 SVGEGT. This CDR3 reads CASSYPRKGPYEQYF. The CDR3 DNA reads TGTGCCAGCAGTTACCCCAGGAAAGGGCCCTACGAGCAGTACTTC.

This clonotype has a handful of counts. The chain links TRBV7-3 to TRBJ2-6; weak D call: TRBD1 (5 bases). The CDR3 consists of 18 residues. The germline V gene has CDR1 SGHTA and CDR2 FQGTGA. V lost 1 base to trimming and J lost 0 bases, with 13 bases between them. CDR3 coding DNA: TGTGCCAGCAGCTTAATGGGGCAGCTACGCTCTGGGGCCAACGTCCTGACTTTC. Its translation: CASSLMGQLRSGANVLTF.

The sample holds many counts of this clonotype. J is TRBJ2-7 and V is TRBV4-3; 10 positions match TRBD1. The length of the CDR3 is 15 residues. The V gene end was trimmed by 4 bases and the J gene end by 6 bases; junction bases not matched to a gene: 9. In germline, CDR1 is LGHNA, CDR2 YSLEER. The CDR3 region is CASSLAGTGESEQYF. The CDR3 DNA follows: TGCGCCAGCAGCCTCGCCGGGACAGGGGAAAGCGAGCAGTACTTC.

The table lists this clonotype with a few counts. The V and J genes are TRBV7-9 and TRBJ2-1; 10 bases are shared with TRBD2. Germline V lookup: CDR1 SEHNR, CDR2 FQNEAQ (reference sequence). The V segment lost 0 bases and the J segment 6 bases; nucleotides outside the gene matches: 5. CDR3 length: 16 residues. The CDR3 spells CASSLAAAGGSNEQFF. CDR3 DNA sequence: TGTGCCAGCAGCTTAGCTGCAGCGGGGGGGTCCAATGAGCAGTTCTTC.

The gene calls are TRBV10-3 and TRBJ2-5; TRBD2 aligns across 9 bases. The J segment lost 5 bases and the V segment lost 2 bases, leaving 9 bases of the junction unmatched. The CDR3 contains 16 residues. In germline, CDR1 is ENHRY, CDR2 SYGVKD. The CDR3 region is CAISERVAGAGETQYF. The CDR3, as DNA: TGTGCCATCAGTGAGCGGGTAGCGGGGGCTGGGGAGACCCAGTACTTC.

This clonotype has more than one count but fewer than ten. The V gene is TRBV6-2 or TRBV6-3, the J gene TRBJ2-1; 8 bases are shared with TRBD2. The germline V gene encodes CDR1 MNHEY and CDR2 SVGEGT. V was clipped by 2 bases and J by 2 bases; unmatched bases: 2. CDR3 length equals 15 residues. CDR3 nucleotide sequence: TGTGCCAGCAGTTACGGCGGGGGGCCCTACAATGAGCAGTTCTTC. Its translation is CASSYGGGPYNEQFF.

The CDR3 coding sequence is TGTGCCAGCAGCCCCGGACCTACACCGAACAATGAGCAGTACTTC. Protein product: CASSPGPTPNNEQYF. The chain combines TRBV12-3 or TRBV12-4 with TRBJ2-5; D unclear. This CDR3 has 15 residues. With 6 bases removed from V and 11 bases from J, the gap between germline ends came to 25 bases.

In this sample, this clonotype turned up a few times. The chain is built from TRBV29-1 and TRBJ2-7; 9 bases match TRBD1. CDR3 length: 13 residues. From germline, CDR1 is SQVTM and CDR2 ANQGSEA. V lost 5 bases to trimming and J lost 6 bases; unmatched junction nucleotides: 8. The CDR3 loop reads CSVRKTGGGEQYF. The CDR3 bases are TGCAGCGTTCGTAAGACAGGGGGAGGCGAGCAGTACTTC.

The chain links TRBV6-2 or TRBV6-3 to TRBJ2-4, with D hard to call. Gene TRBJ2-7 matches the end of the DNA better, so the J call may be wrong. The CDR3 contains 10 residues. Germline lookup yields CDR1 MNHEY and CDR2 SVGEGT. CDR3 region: CASPSYEQYF. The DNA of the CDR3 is TGTGCCAGCCCCTCTTACGAGCAGTACTTC.

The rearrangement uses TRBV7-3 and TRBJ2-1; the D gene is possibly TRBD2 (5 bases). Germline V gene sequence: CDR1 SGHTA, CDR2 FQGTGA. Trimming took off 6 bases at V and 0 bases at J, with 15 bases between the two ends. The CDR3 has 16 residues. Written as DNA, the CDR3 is TGTGCCAGCAGTGCGGGCCGGGATAGCTCCTACAATGAGCAGTTCTTC. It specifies CASSAGRDSSYNEQFF.

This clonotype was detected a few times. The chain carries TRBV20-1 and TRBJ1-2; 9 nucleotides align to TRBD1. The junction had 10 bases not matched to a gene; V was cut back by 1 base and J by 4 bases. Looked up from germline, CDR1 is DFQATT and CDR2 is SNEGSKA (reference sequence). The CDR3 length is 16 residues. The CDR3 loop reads CSARGSTGGGLYGYTF. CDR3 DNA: TGCAGTGCTAGAGGTTCCACAGGGGGCGGACTCTATGGCTACACCTTC.

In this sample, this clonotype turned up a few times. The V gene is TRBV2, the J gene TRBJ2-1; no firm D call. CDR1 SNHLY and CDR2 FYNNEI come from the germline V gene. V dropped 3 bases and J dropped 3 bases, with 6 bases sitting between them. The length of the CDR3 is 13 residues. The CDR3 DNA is TGTGCCAGCAGTGATGCTAGCTACAATGAGCAGTTCTTC. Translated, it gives CASSDASYNEQFF.

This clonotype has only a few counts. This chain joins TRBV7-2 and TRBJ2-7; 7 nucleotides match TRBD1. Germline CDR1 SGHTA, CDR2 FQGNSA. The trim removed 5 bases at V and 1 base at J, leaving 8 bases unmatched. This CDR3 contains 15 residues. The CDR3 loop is CASSPIGTASYEQYF. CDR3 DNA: TGTGCCAGCAGCCCGATCGGGACAGCATCCTACGAGCAGTACTTC.

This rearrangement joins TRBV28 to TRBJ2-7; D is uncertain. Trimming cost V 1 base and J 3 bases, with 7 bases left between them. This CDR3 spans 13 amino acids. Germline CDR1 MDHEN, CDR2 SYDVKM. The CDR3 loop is CASSLYSNYEQYF. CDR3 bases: TGTGCCAGCAGTTTATATTCCAACTACGAGCAGTACTTC.

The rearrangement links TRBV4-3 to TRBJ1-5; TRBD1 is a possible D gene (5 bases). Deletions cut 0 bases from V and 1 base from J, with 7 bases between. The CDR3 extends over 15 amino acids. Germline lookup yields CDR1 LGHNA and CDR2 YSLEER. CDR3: CASSQDRASNQPQHF. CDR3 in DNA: TGCGCCAGCAGCCAAGACAGGGCCAGCAATCAGCCCCAGCATTTT.

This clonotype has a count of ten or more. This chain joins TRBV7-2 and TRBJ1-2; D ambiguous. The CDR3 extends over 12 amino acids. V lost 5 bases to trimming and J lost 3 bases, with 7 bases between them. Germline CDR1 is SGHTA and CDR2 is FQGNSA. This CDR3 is CASSQDYYGYTF. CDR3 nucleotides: TGTGCCAGCAGCCAGGACTACTATGGCTACACCTTC.

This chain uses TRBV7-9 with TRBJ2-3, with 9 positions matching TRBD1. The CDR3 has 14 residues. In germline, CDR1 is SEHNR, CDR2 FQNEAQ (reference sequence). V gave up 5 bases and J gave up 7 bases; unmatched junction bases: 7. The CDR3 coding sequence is TGTGCCAGCAGCCCAACAGGGGGCCGGAATACGCAGTATTTT. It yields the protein CASSPTGGRNTQYF.

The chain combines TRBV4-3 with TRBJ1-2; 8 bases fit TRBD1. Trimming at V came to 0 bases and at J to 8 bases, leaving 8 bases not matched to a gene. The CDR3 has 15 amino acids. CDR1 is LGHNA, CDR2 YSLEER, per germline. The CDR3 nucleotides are TGCGCCAGCAGCCAAGATCGCAGGGGGCTTTGCGGCTACACCTTC. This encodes CASSQDRRGLCGYTF.

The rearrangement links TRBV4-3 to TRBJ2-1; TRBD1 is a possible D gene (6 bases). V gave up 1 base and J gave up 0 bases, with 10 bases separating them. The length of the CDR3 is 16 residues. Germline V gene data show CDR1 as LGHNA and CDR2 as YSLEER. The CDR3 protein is CASSQALTGSYNEQFF. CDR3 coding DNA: TGCGCCAGCAGCCAAGCTCTGACAGGCTCCTACAATGAGCAGTTCTTC.

The CDR3 DNA reads TGTGCCAGCAGCGCCCTCGGACTAGCGGGGGGCGGGTACGAGCAGTACTTC. Amino acid sequence: CASSALGLAGGGYEQYF. V and J are TRBV21-1 and TRBJ2-7; the table gives TRBD2 as D, unverified against the DNA. TRBV21-1 is flagged as a pseudogene. The length of the CDR3 is 17 residues.